The 15 T cell receptor beta chains below all came from one sample that was sequenced in a study of blood T cells in healthy people across ages. With a J-beta primer mix and a sample-barcoded 5' primer, a second PCR ran about 6 to 11 cycles. TCRdb passed the 5' RACE reads through MiXCR, listing each CDR3 protein once. This sample has some 800,000 distinct CDR3 sequences; more than 20% occur once, and the top ten carry under 4.5%. In addition, the sample was reused for a study of T cells of mothers and their children.

Sequencing was done on a sample of blood. All receptors come from a boy aged 5-17 years in good health.

This chain links TRBV28 with TRBJ2-3; 9 bases align to TRBD1. CDR1 MDHEN and CDR2 SYDVKM come from the germline V gene. Germline trimming cut 3 bases from V and 2 bases from J; bases unmatched to any gene: 3. CDR3 size: 15 residues. The CDR3 region has the DNA TGTGCCAGCAGTTTCGGACAGGGGACCACAGATACGCAGTATTTT. Residues: CASSFGQGTTDTQYF. The variable domain in full, with the rest retrieved from reference TRBV28 and TRBJ2-3, is DVKVTQSSRYLVKRTGEKVFLECVQDMDHENMFWYRQDPGLGLRLIYFSYDVKMKEKGDIPEGYSVSREKKERFSLILESASTNQTSMYLCASSFGQGTTDTQYFGPGTRLTVL.

This rearrangement joins TRBV29-1 to TRBJ2-4; perhaps TRBD2 as D (6 bases). The CDR3 contains 12 residues. V gave up 2 bases and J gave up 8 bases, with 10 bases separating them. The germline gives CDR1 SQVTM, CDR2 ANQGSEA. The CDR3 region is CSVEQGGDIQYF. The CDR3 DNA reads as TGCAGCGTTGAACAGGGAGGAGACATTCAGTACTTC.

This clonotype was found a few times. The rearrangement joins TRBV20-1 to TRBJ2-7; D is uncertain. CDR1 and CDR2 from the germline V gene are DFQATT and SNEGSKA (reference sequence). The CDR3 extends over 16 amino acids. Trimming took 3 bases from V and 3 from J, leaving 21 bases between them. CDR3 region: CSARQPPWAVNYEQYF. CDR3 DNA sequence: TGCAGTGCTAGGCAACCTCCCTGGGCAGTTAACTACGAGCAGTACTTC.

This clonotype was seen only once. The genes are TRBV7-9 and TRBJ2-7; 7 nucleotides align to TRBD1. Per germline, CDR1 SEHNR and CDR2 FQNEAQ (reference sequence). J was trimmed by 6 bases and V by 7 bases; bases with no gene match: 12. This CDR3 has 14 residues. In DNA form, the CDR3 reads TGTGCCAGCAAGCCGGGCACAGGGGCGAGCGAGCAGTACTTC. Translation: CASKPGTGASEQYF.

Remarks on this clonotype: Compared with germline, one end of the junction differs, possibly owing to a read error. V gene TRBV4-2 combines with J gene TRBJ1-1, with D perhaps TRBD1 (5 bases). Germline V lookup: CDR1 LGHNA, CDR2 YNFKEQ. The CDR3 contains 16 residues. Here the CDR3 reads CASSHPTGGLNAEAFF. For the CDR3, the DNA is TGTGCCAGCAGCCATCCAACGGGGGGGTTGAACGCTGAAGCTTTCTTT.

This clonotype was recorded a few times. The chain is built from TRBV6-2 or TRBV6-3 and TRBJ2-1; TRBD1 matches 11 bases. The CDR3 has 15 residues. Per germline, CDR1 MNHEY and CDR2 SVGEGT. The ends lost 10 bases at V and 1 base at J; junction bases unmatched: 6. CDR3 region: CAIRTGGTSYNEQFF. Here the CDR3 DNA reads TGTGCCATCCGGACAGGGGGCACGTCCTACAATGAGCAGTTCTTC.

This clonotype was seen a handful of times. V and J are TRBV30 and TRBJ2-2; 7 bases map to TRBD1. The V gene end was trimmed by 5 bases and the J gene end by 5 bases; junction bases not matched to a gene: 5. Germline values: CDR1 GTSNPN, CDR2 SVGIG (reference sequence). The CDR3 is made up of 13 amino acids. The DNA of the CDR3 is TGTGCCTGGTCGGGACAGCCTACCGGGGAGCTGTTTTTT. It yields the protein CAWSGQPTGELFF.

V and J are TRBV4-3 and TRBJ2-4, with a weak D call TRBD2 (5 bases). This CDR3 is 17 amino acids long. The V end was cut by 3 bases, the J end by 6 bases, with 21 bases between. The germline gives CDR1 LGHNA, CDR2 YSLEER. The CDR3 sequence: CASSHRMVGEEGNIQYF. The CDR3 DNA is TGCGCCAGCAGCCATCGGATGGTCGGCGAAGAGGGAAACATTCAGTACTTC.

This clonotype came up many times. V and J are TRBV7-2 and TRBJ2-1; D gene unclear. Trimming shortened V by 3 bases and J by 6 bases, and 6 bases separated the two germline ends. Germline-derived CDR1 and CDR2 are SGHTA and FQGNSA. The CDR3 loop spans 12 amino acids. The CDR3 nucleotides are TGTGCCAGCAGCTTGGCCCTCAATGAGCAGTTCTTC. This encodes CASSLALNEQFF.

This clonotype appeared a few times. The V gene is TRBV10-3, the J gene TRBJ2-7; 15 nucleotides match TRBD2. The CDR3 has 15 amino acids. In germline, CDR1 is ENHRY, CDR2 SYGVKD. The junction had 2 bases not matched to a gene; V was cut back by 2 bases and J by 6 bases. The CDR3 nucleotides are TGTGCCATCAGTGAGACGGGACTAGCGGGAGGCGAGCAGTACTTC. Its protein is CAISETGLAGGEQYF.

The CDR3 DNA follows: TGTGCCAGCAGCCTACTAGCGGGGGGGATTTCGGCCAATGAGCAGTTCTTC. Translating gives CASSLLAGGISANEQFF. The rearrangement links TRBV9 to TRBJ2-1; 13 bases agree with TRBD2. The CDR3 covers 17 residues. V dropped 4 bases and J dropped 6; count of bases not matched to a gene: 10. Per germline, CDR1 SGDLS and CDR2 YYNGEE.

The rearrangement links TRBV20-1 to TRBJ1-5; no clear D gene. The V and J ends lost 5 bases and 5 bases respectively, with 10 bases between them. This CDR3 contains 12 residues. Per the germline V gene, CDR1 is DFQATT and CDR2 is SNEGSKA (reference sequence). In nucleotides, the CDR3 is TGCAGTGCTGACATAAACGATCAGCCCCAGCATTTT. Translating it yields CSADINDQPQHF.

The chain uses TRBV6-2 or TRBV6-3 and TRBJ2-5, with TRBD2 matching 9 bases. Germline V lookup: CDR1 MNHEY, CDR2 SVGEGT. The CDR3 has 16 residues. The V segment lost 2 bases and the J segment 6 bases; nucleotides outside the gene matches: 10. CDR3 in DNA: TGTGCCAGCAGTTACGGGGTGTCGGCTAGCGGGAAGACCCAGTACTTC. It encodes CASSYGVSASGKTQYF.

The V call is TRBV29-1, the J call TRBJ2-7; D gene uncertain. The CDR3 sequence is 12 residues long. V lost 7 bases and J 3 bases, leaving 13 bases between the germline ends. Germline CDR1 reads SQVTM; CDR2 reads ANQGSEA. CDR3 loop: CSGTDQDYEQYF. The CDR3 DNA is TGCAGCGGCACCGATCAGGACTACGAGCAGTACTTC.

This clonotype was observed a few times. CDR3 residues: CSANPASGGEDTQYF. CDR3 nucleotides: TGCAGTGCTAACCCGGCTAGCGGGGGTGAGGATACGCAGTATTTT. This chain uses TRBV20-1 with TRBJ2-3; 10 bases fit TRBD2. The V gene's germline CDR1 is DFQATT and CDR2 SNEGSKA (reference sequence). The CDR3 contains 15 residues. With V trimmed by 4 bases and J by 6 bases, 10 bases remained unmatched.